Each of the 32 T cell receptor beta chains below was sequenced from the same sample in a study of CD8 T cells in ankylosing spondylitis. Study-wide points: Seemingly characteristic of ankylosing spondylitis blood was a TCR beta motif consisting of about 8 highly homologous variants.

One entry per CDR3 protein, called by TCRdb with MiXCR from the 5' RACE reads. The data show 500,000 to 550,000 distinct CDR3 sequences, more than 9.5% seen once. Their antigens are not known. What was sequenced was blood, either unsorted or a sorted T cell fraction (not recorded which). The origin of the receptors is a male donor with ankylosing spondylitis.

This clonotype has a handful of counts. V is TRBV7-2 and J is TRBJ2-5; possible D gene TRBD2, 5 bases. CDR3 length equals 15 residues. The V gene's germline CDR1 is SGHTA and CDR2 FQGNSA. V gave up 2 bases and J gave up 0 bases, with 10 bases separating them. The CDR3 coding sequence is TGTGCCAGCAGCTTATTGGGTAGCGACCAAGAGACCCAGTACTTC. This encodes CASSLLGSDQETQYF.

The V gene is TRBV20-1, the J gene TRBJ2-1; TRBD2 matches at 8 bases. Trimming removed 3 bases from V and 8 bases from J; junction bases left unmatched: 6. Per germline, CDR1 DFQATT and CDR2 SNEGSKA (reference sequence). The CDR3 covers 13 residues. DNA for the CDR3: TGCAGTGCTAGGGGTAGCGGGGAGGATGAGCAGTTCTTC. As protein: CSARGSGEDEQFF.

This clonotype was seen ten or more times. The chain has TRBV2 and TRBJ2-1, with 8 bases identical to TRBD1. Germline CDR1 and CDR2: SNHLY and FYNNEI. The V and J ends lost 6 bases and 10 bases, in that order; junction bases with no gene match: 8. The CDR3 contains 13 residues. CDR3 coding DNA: TGTGCCAGCAGCGCCACAGGGGGGAAGGAGCAGTTCTTC. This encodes CASSATGGKEQFF.

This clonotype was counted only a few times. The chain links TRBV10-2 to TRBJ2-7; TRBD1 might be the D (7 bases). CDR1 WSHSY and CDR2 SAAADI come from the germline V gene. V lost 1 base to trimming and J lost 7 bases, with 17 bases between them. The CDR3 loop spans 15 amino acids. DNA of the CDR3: TGCGCCAGCAGTGAGTGGGGGACAGCTCGGGGGGAGCAGTACTTC. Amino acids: CASSEWGTARGEQYF.

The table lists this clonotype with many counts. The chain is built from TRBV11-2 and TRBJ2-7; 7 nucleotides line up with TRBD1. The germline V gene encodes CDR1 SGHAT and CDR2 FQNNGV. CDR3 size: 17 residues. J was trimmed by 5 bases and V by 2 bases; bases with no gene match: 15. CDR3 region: CASSLFLSVSTGNEQYF. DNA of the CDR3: TGTGCCAGCAGCTTATTCTTGTCAGTTTCGACAGGGAACGAGCAGTACTTC. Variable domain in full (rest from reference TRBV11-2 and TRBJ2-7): EAGVAQSPRYKIIEKRQSVAFWCNPISGHATLYWYQQILGQGPKLLIQFQNNGVVDDSQLPKDRFSAERLKGVDSTLKIQPAKLEDSAVYLCASSLFLSVSTGNEQYFGPGTRLTVT.

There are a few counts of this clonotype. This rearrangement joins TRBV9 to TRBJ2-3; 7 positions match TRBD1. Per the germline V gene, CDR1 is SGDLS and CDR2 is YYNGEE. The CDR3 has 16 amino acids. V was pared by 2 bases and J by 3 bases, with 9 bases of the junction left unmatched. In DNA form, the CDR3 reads TGTGCCAGCAGCGTCCAAGCTCGACAGGGTACAGATACGCAGTATTTT. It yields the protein CASSVQARQGTDTQYF.

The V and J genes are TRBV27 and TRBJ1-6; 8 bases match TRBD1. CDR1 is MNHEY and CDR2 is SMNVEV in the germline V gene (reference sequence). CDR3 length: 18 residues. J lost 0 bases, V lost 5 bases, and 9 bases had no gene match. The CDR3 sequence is CASSPRRQGSSYNSPLHF. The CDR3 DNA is TGTGCCAGCAGTCCCCGTCGACAGGGGAGCTCCTATAATTCACCCCTCCACTTT.

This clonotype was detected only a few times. Here the CDR3 reads CASSPGVQFVCSYEQYV. The CDR3 coding sequence is TGTGCCAGTTCCCCGGGGGTACAGTTCGTTTGTTCCTACGAGCAGTACGTC. The rearrangement links TRBV12-3 or TRBV12-4 to TRBJ2-7; D is perhaps TRBD2 (6 bases). CDR3 length: 17 amino acids. Trimming removed 9 bases from V and 1 base from J, with 25 bases in between.

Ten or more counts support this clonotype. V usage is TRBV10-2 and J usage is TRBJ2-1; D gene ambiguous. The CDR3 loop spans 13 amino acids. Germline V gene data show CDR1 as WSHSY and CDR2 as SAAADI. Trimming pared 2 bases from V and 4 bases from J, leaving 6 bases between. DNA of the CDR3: TGCGCCAGCAGTGAGAATCCTTACAATGAGCAGTTCTTC. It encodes CASSENPYNEQFF.

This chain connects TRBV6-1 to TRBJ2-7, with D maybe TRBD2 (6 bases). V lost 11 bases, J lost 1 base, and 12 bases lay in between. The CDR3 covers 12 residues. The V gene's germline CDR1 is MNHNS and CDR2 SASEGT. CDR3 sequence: CAAGEVSYEQYV. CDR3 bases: TGTGCCGCTGGGGAGGTTTCCTACGAGCAGTACGTC.

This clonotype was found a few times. The DNA for the CDR3 is TGTGCCAGCAGTGGGGACAGGGCTACCGAAGCTTTCTTT. The encoded protein is CASSGDRATEAFF. The rearrangement uses TRBV2 and TRBJ1-1; 9 bases fit TRBD1. After removal of 4 bases from V and 8 bases from J, the junction contained 5 bases not matched to a gene. Germline V lookup: CDR1 SNHLY, CDR2 FYNNEI. This CDR3 comprises 13 residues. Based on the CDR3 plus reference TRBV2 and TRBJ1-1, the full variable domain is EPEVTQTPSHQVTQMGQEVILRCVPISNHLYFYWYRQILGQKVEFLVSFYNNEISEKSEIFDDQFSVERPDGSNFTLKIRSTKLEDSAMYFCASSGDRATEAFFGQGTRLTVV.

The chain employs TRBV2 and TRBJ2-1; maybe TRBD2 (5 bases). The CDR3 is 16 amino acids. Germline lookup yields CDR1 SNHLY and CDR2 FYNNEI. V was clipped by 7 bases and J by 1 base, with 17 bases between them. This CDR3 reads CASMSPRRRSYNEQFF. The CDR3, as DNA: TGTGCCAGCATGAGCCCGAGACGGAGGTCCTACAATGAGCAGTTCTTC.

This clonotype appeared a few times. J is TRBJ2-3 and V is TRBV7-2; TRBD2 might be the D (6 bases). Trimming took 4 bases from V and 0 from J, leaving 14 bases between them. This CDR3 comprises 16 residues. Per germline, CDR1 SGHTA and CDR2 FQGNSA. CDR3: CASSSRRGASTDTQYF. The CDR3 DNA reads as TGTGCCAGCAGCTCCCGGAGGGGAGCTAGCACAGATACGCAGTATTTT.

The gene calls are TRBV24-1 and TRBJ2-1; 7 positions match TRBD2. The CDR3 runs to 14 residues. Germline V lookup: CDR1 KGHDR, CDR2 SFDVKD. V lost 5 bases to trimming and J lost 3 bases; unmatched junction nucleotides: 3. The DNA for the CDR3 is TGTGCCACCAGTGCGGGAGGTCGCTACAATGAGCAGTTCTTC. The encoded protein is CATSAGGRYNEQFF.

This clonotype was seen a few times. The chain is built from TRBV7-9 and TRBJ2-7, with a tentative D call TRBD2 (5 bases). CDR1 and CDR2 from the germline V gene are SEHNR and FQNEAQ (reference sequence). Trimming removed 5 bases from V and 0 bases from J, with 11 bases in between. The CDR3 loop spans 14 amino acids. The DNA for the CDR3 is TGTGCCAGCAGCGAGATCGAGGGCTCCTACGAGCAGTACGTC. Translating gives CASSEIEGSYEQYV.

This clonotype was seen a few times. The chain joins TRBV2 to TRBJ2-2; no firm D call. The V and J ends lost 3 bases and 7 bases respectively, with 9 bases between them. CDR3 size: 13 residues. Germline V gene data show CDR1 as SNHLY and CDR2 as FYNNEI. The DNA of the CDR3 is TGTGCCAGCAGTGATAGATGGGGCGGGGAGCTGTTTTTT. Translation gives CASSDRWGGELFF.

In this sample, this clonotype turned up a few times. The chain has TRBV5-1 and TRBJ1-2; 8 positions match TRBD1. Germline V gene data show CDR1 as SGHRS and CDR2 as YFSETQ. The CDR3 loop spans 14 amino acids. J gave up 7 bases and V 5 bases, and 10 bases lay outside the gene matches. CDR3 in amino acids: CASRETGVEFGYTF. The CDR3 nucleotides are TGCGCCAGCAGAGAGACAGGGGTTGAGTTTGGCTACACCTTC.

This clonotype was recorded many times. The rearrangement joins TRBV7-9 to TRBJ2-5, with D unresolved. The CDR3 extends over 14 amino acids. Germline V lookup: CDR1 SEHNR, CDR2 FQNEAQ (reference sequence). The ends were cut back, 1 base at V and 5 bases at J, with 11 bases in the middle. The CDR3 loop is CASSLGQLTETQYF. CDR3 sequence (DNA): TGTGCCAGCAGCTTAGGCCAGCTTACGGAGACCCAGTACTTC. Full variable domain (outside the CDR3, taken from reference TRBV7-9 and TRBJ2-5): DTGVSQNPRHKITKRGQNVTFRCDPISEHNRLYWYRQTLGQGPEFLTYFQNEAQLEKSRLLSDRFSAERPKGSFSTLEIQRTEQGDSAMYLCASSLGQLTETQYFGPGTRLLVL.

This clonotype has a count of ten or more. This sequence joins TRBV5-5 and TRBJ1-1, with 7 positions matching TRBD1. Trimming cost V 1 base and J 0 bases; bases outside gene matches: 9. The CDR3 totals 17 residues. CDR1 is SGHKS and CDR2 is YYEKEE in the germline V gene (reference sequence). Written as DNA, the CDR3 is TGTGCCAGCAGCTTGTTAGACAGGGTCGCCTTGAACACTGAAGCTTTCTTT. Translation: CASSLLDRVALNTEAFF.

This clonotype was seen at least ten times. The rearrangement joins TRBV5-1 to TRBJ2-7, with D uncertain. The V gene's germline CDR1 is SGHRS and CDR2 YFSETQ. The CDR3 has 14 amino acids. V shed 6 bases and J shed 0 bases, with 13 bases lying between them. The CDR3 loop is CASKLEVSSYEQYF. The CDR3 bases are TGCGCCAGCAAATTGGAAGTCAGCTCCTACGAGCAGTACTTC.

The DNA of the CDR3 is TGTGCCACCAGTGGGACAGGGGAAAAACTGTTTTTT. Residues: CATSGTGEKLFF. The chain couples TRBV24-1 to TRBJ1-4; TRBD1 agrees at 8 bases. The ends lost 5 bases at V and 8 bases at J; junction bases unmatched: 0. The germline V gene has CDR1 KGHDR and CDR2 SFDVKD. The CDR3 totals 12 residues.

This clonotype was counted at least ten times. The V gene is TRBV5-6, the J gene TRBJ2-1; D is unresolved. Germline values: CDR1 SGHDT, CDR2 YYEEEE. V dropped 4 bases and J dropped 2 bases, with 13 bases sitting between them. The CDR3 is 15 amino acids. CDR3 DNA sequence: TGTGCCAGCAGCGGTGGCCCTTTCCCCTACAATGAGCAGTTCTTC. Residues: CASSGGPFPYNEQFF.

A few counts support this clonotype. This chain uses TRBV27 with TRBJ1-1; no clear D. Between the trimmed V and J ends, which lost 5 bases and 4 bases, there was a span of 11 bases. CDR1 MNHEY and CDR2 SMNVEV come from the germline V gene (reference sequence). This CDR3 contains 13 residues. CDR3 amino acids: CASSPPLGTEAFF. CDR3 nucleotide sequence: TGTGCCAGCAGTCCGCCCTTGGGCACTGAAGCTTTCTTT.

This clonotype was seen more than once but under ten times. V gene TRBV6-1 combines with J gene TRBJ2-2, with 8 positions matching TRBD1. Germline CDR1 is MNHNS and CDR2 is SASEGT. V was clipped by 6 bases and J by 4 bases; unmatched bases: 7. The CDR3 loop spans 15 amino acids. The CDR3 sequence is CASSPTGAGTGELFF. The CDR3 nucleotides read TGTGCCAGCAGCCCGACAGGGGCGGGCACCGGGGAGCTGTTTTTT.

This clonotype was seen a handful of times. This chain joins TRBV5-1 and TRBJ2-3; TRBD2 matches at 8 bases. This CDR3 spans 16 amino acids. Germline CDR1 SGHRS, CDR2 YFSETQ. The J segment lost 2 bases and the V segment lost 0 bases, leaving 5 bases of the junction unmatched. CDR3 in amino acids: CASSLAPSGHTDTQYF. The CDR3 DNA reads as TGCGCCAGCAGCTTGGCCCCTAGCGGGCACACAGATACGCAGTATTTT.

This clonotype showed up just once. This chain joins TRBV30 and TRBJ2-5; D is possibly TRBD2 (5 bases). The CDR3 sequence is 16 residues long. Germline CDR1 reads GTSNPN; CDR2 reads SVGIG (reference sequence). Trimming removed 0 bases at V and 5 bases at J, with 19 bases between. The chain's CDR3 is CAWSVGLKGPGETQYF. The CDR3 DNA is TGTGCCTGGAGTGTAGGCCTTAAAGGTCCGGGGGAGACCCAGTACTTC.

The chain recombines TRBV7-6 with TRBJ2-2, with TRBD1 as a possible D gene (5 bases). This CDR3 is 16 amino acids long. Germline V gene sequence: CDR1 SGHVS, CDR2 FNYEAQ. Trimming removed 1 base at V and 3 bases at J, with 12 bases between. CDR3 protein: CASSLGARADTGELFF. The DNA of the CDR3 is TGTGCCAGCAGCTTAGGTGCCAGGGCGGACACCGGGGAGCTGTTTTTT.

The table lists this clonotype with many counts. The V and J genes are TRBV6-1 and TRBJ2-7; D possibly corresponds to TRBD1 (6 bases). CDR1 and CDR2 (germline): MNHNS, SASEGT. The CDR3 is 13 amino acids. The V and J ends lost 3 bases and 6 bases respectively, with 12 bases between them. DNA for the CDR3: TGTGCCAGCAGTGAGGTACAGGGTCGCGAGCAGTACGTC. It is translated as CASSEVQGREQYV.

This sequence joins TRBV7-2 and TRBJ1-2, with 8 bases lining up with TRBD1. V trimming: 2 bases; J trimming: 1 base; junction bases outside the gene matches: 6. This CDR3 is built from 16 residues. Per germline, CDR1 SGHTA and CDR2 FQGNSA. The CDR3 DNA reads TGTGCCAGCAGCTTAAACGGCAGGGGGCTTAACTATGGCTACACCTTC. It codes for CASSLNGRGLNYGYTF.

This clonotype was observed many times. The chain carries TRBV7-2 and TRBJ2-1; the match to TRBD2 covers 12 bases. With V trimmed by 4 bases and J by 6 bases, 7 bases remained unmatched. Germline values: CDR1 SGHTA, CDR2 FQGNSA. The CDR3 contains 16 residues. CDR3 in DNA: TGTGCCAGCAGCTCAAGTCGACTAGCGGGAGTCAATGAGCAGTTCTTC. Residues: CASSSSRLAGVNEQFF.

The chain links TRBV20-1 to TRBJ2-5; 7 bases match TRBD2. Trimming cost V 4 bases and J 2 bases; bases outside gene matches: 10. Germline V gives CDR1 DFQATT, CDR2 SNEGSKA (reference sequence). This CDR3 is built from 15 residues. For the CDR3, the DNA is TGCAGTGCTATTTCCCCTAGCGGAACACAAGAGACCCAGTACTTC. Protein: CSAISPSGTQETQYF.

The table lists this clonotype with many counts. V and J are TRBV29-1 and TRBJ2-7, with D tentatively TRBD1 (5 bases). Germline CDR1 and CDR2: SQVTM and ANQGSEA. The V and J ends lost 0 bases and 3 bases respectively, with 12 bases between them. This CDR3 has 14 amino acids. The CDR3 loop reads CSVEDTRQSYEQYF. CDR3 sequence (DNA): TGCAGCGTTGAAGATACGAGACAGAGCTACGAGCAGTACTTC.